Following are 26 T cell receptor beta chains from one sample sequenced in a study of blood T cell repertoires in COVID-19. Clones were sequenced by immunoSEQ multiplex PCR, and TCRdb holds only the in-frame ones, with some missing. The sample lists tens of thousands of clones; roughly 90% were seen once. Input material: peripheral blood. The receptors shown here come from a woman aged 55 to 70 with acute or convalescent COVID-19.

CDR3 DNA sequence: TGTGCCAGCAGCTTGACAGGGGCCTCGAACACTGAAGCTTTCTTT. Its protein is CASSLTGASNTEAFF. This chain connects TRBV7-3 to TRBJ1-1, with 8 bases fitting TRBD1. Unmatched junction bases numbered 4, after V lost 3 bases and J lost 1 base. There are 15 residues in the CDR3. Germline CDR1 SGHTA, CDR2 FQGTGA.

This chain uses TRBV7-6 with TRBJ2-1; 12 nucleotides match TRBD1. Losses at the gene ends were 5 bases for V and 7 bases for J; bases not matched to a gene: 6. This CDR3 has 15 residues. CDR1 is SGHVS and CDR2 is FNYEAQ in the germline V gene. CDR3 protein: CASSKPGQGANEQFF. The CDR3 DNA reads as TGTGCCAGCAGCAAACCGGGACAGGGGGCGAATGAGCAGTTCTTC.

V gene TRBV4-1 combines with J gene TRBJ2-6; 7 nucleotides align to TRBD1. Per the germline V gene, CDR1 is MGHRA and CDR2 is YSYEKL. The junction had 5 bases not matched to a gene; V was cut back by 3 bases and J by 0 bases. The CDR3 has 17 amino acids. The CDR3 spells CASSQGTARSGANVLTF. Written as DNA, the CDR3 is TGCGCCAGCAGCCAGGGGACAGCCCGCTCTGGGGCCAACGTCCTGACTTTC.

V usage is TRBV2 and J usage is TRBJ2-7; maybe TRBD1 (6 bases). The germline V and J ends were trimmed by 2 bases and 6 bases, with 8 bases remaining between them. Germline V gene data show CDR1 as SNHLY and CDR2 as FYNNEI. CDR3 length equals 12 residues. CDR3 in DNA: TGTGCCAGCAGTGAACAACAGGGCGAGCAGTACGTC. This encodes CASSEQQGEQYV.

The chain links TRBV3-1 (or the pseudogene TRBV3-2) to TRBJ1-1; a weak D match, TRBD1 (5 bases). With 4 bases removed from V and 12 bases from J, the gap between germline ends came to 15 bases. Germline V gene lookup returns CDR1 LGHDT and CDR2 YNNKEL (reference sequence). The CDR3 runs to 12 residues. The CDR3 DNA reads as TGTGCCAGCAGCCCCCAAGGCAGGGAACCTTTCTTT. Its protein product is CASSPQGREPFF.

To note about this clone: One end of the junction fails to match germline, which may point to a read error. The chain carries TRBV4-2 and TRBJ1-4, with 7 nucleotides matching TRBD1. This CDR3 region has 13 residues. Germline values: CDR1 LGHNA, CDR2 YNFKEQ. CDR3 sequence reads: CASSQDEDRPFFF. The CDR3 nucleotides are TGTGCCAGCAGCCAAGATGAGGACAGGCCTTTCTTCTTT.

The chain uses TRBV11-2 and TRBJ1-4, with D tentatively TRBD1 (6 bases). The CDR3 runs 16 residues. Per the germline V gene, CDR1 is SGHAT and CDR2 is FQNNGV. The germline V and J ends were trimmed by 2 bases and 4 bases, with 14 bases remaining between them. The CDR3 region has the DNA TGTGCCAGCAGCTTATGGGGTGGACAGCTTAATGAAAAACTGTTTTTT. The encoded protein is CASSLWGGQLNEKLFF.

This sequence joins TRBV25-1 and TRBJ2-1, with TRBD1 matching over 8 bases. The CDR3 length is 12 residues. The V gene's germline CDR1 is MGHDK and CDR2 SYGVNS. Trimming at V came to 5 bases and at J to 8 bases, leaving 2 bases not matched to a gene. The CDR3 region is CASSSGGHEQFF. DNA for the CDR3: TGTGCCAGCAGTTCAGGGGGCCATGAGCAGTTCTTC.

This rearrangement joins TRBV14 to TRBJ2-5, with TRBD1 matching 10 bases. The germline gives CDR1 SGHDN, CDR2 FVKESK. V dropped 3 bases and J dropped 5; count of bases not matched to a gene: 6. The CDR3 runs to 15 residues. The CDR3 nucleotides are TGTGCCAGCAGCCAGCCGGGACAGGGGCACGAGACCCAGTACTTC. This encodes CASSQPGQGHETQYF.

The CDR3 nucleotides are TGTGCCAGCAGCTTGTACGGGGGGACTAATGAAAAACTGTTTTTT. Encoded protein: CASSLYGGTNEKLFF. This rearrangement joins TRBV5-8 to TRBJ1-4, with a tentative D call TRBD1 (5 bases). The CDR3 is 15 amino acids. From germline, CDR1 is SGHTS and CDR2 YDEGEE. Between the trimmed V and J ends, which lost 1 base and 2 bases, there was a span of 9 bases.

For the CDR3, the DNA is TGTGCCAGCAGGCGGGGCAACTACAATGAGCAGTTCTTC. Its translation is CASRRGNYNEQFF. This chain links TRBV27 with TRBJ2-1; D perhaps matches TRBD2 (6 bases). Germline loops: CDR1 MNHEY, CDR2 SMNVEV (reference sequence). This CDR3 has 13 amino acids. V was cut by 6 bases and J by 3 bases, with 9 bases left in between.

The chain recombines TRBV4-2 with TRBJ1-1; D is ambiguous. CDR3 length equals 16 residues. Germline V CDR1 and CDR2: LGHNA, YNFKEQ. Deletions cut 0 bases from V and 1 base from J, with 12 bases between. The DNA of the CDR3 is TGTGCCAGCAGCCAAGAGGAGTCATGGAGGAACACTGAAGCTTTCTTT. It is translated as CASSQEESWRNTEAFF.

V is TRBV9 and J is TRBJ2-1; D gene uncertain. Deletions cut 0 bases from V and 4 bases from J, with 5 bases between. The CDR3 runs to 13 residues. CDR1 and CDR2 (germline): SGDLS, YYNGEE. CDR3 sequence (DNA): TGTGCCAGCAGCGTAGGTCGGTACAATGAGCAGTTCTTC. Translated: CASSVGRYNEQFF.

The rearrangement links TRBV2 to TRBJ1-2; D unclear. CDR1 is SNHLY, CDR2 FYNNEI, per germline. V shed 8 bases and J shed 7 bases, with 8 bases lying between them. The CDR3 totals 10 residues. The CDR3 DNA reads as TGTGCCAGCGCAGAAAGTGGCTACACCTTC. Protein: CASAESGYTF.

The CDR3 loop is CASSLPPGLAGASSYNEQFF. CDR3 in DNA: TGTGCCAGCAGCCTACCCCCGGGACTAGCGGGGGCAAGCTCCTACAATGAGCAGTTCTTC. The rearrangement links TRBV2 to TRBJ2-1; 14 positions match TRBD2. The CDR3 spans 20 residues. The V segment lost 6 bases and the J segment 0 bases; nucleotides outside the gene matches: 13. Per the germline V gene, CDR1 is SNHLY and CDR2 is FYNNEI.

J is TRBJ1-6 and V is TRBV2, with TRBD1 identical over 7 bases. From germline, CDR1 is SNHLY and CDR2 FYNNEI. The CDR3 has 14 residues. V lost 4 bases, J lost 10 bases, and 7 bases stayed unmatched. The DNA for the CDR3 is TGTGCCAGCAGTGGACAGGGCGGGCGCTCACCCCTCCACTTT. It translates to CASSGQGGRSPLHF.

Details on this clone: Other DNA sequences from this sample encode an identical CDR3 as well. The chain combines TRBV5-1 with TRBJ1-1, with 9 bases that match TRBD1. The length of the CDR3 is 14 residues. Germline CDR1 SGHRS, CDR2 YFSETQ. The ends lost 4 bases at V and 1 base at J; junction bases unmatched: 2. For the CDR3, the DNA is TGCGCCAGCAGCAGGGGACAGGGGAACACTGAAGCTTTCTTT. Translated: CASSRGQGNTEAFF.

The chain has TRBV7-9 and TRBJ1-5; a weak D match, TRBD1 (6 bases). Germline-derived CDR1 and CDR2 are SEHNR and FQNEAQ (reference sequence). V dropped 3 bases and J dropped 3 bases, with 18 bases sitting between them. CDR3 length: 17 amino acids. The CDR3 nucleotides read TGTGCCAGCAGCTTCGGCAGGGGCGTCTCGAACAATCAGCCCCAGCATTTT. Translated, it gives CASSFGRGVSNNQPQHF.

This chain joins TRBV10-3 and TRBJ1-2; TRBD1 matches 8 bases. Trimming removed 3 bases from V and 13 bases from J; junction bases left unmatched: 7. Germline values: CDR1 ENHRY, CDR2 SYGVKD. The CDR3 extends over 12 amino acids. Here the CDR3 reads CAISEGQGLGTF. CDR3 bases: TGTGCCATCAGTGAAGGACAGGGATTGGGCACCTTC.

The chain is built from TRBV2 and TRBJ2-1; D is uncertain. Germline CDR1 and CDR2: SNHLY and FYNNEI. The V end was cut by 3 bases, the J end by 6 bases, with 12 bases between. This CDR3 comprises 14 residues. CDR3 region: CASSDSRTLNEQFF. CDR3 nucleotide sequence: TGTGCCAGCAGTGATAGCAGAACTCTCAATGAGCAGTTCTTC.

J is TRBJ2-5 and V is TRBV19; the D gene is possibly TRBD2 (6 bases). V was shortened by 1 base and J by 5 bases, with 11 bases between the two germline ends. Germline V gene data show CDR1 as LNHDA and CDR2 as SQIVND (reference sequence). The CDR3 is 14 amino acids. The CDR3 DNA follows: TGTGCCAGTAGTATAGCGGGAGTGCTCGAGACCCAGTACTTC. Its translation is CASSIAGVLETQYF.

This chain connects TRBV29-1 to TRBJ1-1; D is possibly TRBD1 (5 bases). The germline V gene encodes CDR1 SQVTM and CDR2 ANQGSEA. The CDR3 contains 12 residues. V was shortened by 4 bases and J by 1 base, with 7 bases between the two germline ends. As DNA, the CDR3 is TGCAGCGTTGGACAGACGAACACTGAAGCTTTCTTT. Its translation is CSVGQTNTEAFF.

The chain links TRBV7-8 to TRBJ2-2, with 8 bases lining up with TRBD1. The CDR3 length is 15 residues. The V and J ends lost 5 bases and 5 bases, in that order; junction bases with no gene match: 7. Looked up from germline, CDR1 is SGHVS and CDR2 is FQNEAQ. The CDR3 DNA is TGTGCCAGCAGCCGAGACAGGGACAGGACCGGGGAGCTGTTTTTT. Amino acids: CASSRDRDRTGELFF.

V usage is TRBV6-2 or TRBV6-3 and J usage is TRBJ1-6, with 10 bases matching TRBD1. The CDR3 length is 18 residues. Germline V gene data show CDR1 as MNHEY and CDR2 as SVGEGT. Germline trimming cut 2 bases from V and 4 bases from J; bases unmatched to any gene: 8. CDR3: CASSYPGQGSGYNSPLHF. In nucleotides, the CDR3 is TGTGCCAGCAGTTACCCGGGACAGGGGAGCGGATATAATTCACCCCTCCACTTT.

This clone showed up just a few times. The chain uses TRBV6-5 and TRBJ1-2; 8 bases align to TRBD1. The J segment lost 4 bases and the V segment lost 4 bases, leaving 8 bases of the junction unmatched. This CDR3 spans 15 amino acids. In germline, CDR1 is MNHEY, CDR2 SVGAGI. The CDR3 region is CASSLRGQGLYGYTF. The CDR3 DNA reads TGTGCCAGCAGTTTACGAGGACAGGGCCTCTATGGCTACACCTTC.

The J gene is TRBJ2-5, the V gene TRBV19; 9 bases line up with TRBD1. CDR3 length: 16 amino acids. CDR1 and CDR2 from the germline V gene are LNHDA and SQIVND (reference sequence). V shed 6 bases and J 4 bases; nucleotides not matched to a gene: 12. CDR3 sequence reads: CASSHKTTGGRETQYF. Here the CDR3 DNA reads TGTGCCAGTAGCCACAAAACTACAGGGGGCCGAGAGACCCAGTACTTC.